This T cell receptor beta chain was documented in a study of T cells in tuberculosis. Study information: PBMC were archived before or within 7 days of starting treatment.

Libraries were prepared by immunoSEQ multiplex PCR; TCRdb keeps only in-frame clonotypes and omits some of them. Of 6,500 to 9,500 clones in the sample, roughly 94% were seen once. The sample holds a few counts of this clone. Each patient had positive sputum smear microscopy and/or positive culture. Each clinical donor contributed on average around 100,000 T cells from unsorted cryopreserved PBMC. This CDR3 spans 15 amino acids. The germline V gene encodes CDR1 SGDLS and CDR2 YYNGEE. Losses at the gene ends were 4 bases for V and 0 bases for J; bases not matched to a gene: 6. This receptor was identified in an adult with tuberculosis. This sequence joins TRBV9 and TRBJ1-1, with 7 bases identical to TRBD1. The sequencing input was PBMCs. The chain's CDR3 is CASSSEGQLNTEAFF. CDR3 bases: TGTGCCAGCAGCAGCGAGGGACAGCTGAACACTGAAGCTTTCTTT. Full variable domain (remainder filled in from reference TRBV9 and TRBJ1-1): DSGVTQTPKHLITATGQRVTLRCSPRSGDLSVYWYQQSLDQGLQFLIQYYNGEERAKGNILERFSAQQFPDLHSELNLSSLELGDSALYFCASSSEGQLNTEAFFGQGTRLTVV.